Listed below are T cell receptor beta chains from one sample, sequenced in a study of regulatory T cells in long-lasting Graves disease. MiXCR was run by TCRdb on the multiplex PCR reads, yielding one entry per CDR3 protein. This repertoire shows 360,000 or so distinct CDR3 sequences, 10% to 15% found once; its top ten account for about 20%. The sample was also linked to a second study, of T cells in Graves' hyperthyroidism and ophthalmopathy.

The material was peripheral blood mononuclear cells (PBMCs), obtained at new diagnosis, from a patient treated with antithyroid drugs. The receptor set was obtained from a woman between 18 and 29 years old with Graves disease. Each CDR3 is given with its conserved first and last residue. D genes are given only for firm matches. Only part of the rows carry a size: once, few, many, or a class if the clone is expanded.

CDR3: CSAPITQASKGDEQFF
DNA: TGCAGTGCTCCAATTACGCAGGCGTCAAAGGGGGATGAGCAGTTCTTC
size: many
D: NA
J: TRBJ2-1
V: TRBV20-1

CDR3: CSANRGGSEKLFF
DNA: TGCAGTGCCAACAGGGGAGGTAGTGAAAAACTGTTTTTT
size: many
D: TRBD1
J: TRBJ1-4
V: TRBV20-1

CDR3: CASSLDRVTQYF
DNA: TGTGCCAGCAGCTTAGATAGGGTCACCCAGTACTTC
size: many
D: NA
J: TRBJ2-5
V: TRBV11-2

CDR3: CASSQDRNYRLIYNEQFF
DNA: TGCGCCAGCAGCCAAGATCGAAACTACCGCCTCATCTACAATGAGCAGTTCTTC
size: NA
D: NA
J: TRBJ2-1
V: TRBV4-3

CDR3: CASSDYIWGQGSRHSYNEQFF
DNA: TGTGCCAGCAGTGATTATATTTGGGGGCAGGGGTCACGACACTCCTACAATGAGCAGTTCTTC
size: many
D: NA
J: TRBJ2-1
V: TRBV6-1

CDR3: CSARDPRTNEQFF
DNA: TGCAGTGCTAGAGATCCCCGGACTAATGAGCAGTTCTTC
size: NA
D: NA
J: TRBJ2-1
V: TRBV20-1

CDR3: CAISEHGLAGRSEQFF
DNA: TGTGCCATCAGTGAGCATGGACTAGCGGGGCGCAGTGAGCAGTTCTTC
size: NA
D: TRBD2
J: TRBJ2-1
V: TRBV10-3

CDR3: CASSQDLGGGYNEQLF
DNA: TGTGCCAGCAGCCAAGATCTGGGGGGAGGCTACAATGAGCAGCTCTTC
size: few
D: NA
J: TRBJ2-1
V: TRBV4-2

CDR3: CASSPDTRRRVSEQYF
DNA: TGTGCCAGCAGCCCCGATACACGGAGAAGAGTGAGCGAGCAGTACTTC
size: many
D: NA
J: TRBJ2-7
V: TRBV6-1

CDR3: CASSSRTASGGNTIYF
DNA: TGTGCCAGCAGTTCAAGGACAGCTTCGGGAGGAAACACCATATATTTT
size: many
D: NA
J: TRBJ1-3
V: TRBV28

CDR3: CASSFWFRELNTEAFF
DNA: TGTGCCAGCAGCTTCTGGTTCCGGGAGTTGAACACTGAAGCTTTCTTT
size: many
D: NA
J: TRBJ1-1
V: TRBV13

CDR3: CASSQVGGAGYEQYF
DNA: TGTGCCAGCAGCCAAGTCGGGGGGGCAGGGTACGAGCAGTACTTC
size: many
D: TRBD2
J: TRBJ2-7
V: TRBV3-1

CDR3: CASSVGSVNGRRNNNEQFF
DNA: TGTGCCAGCAGCGTAGGTTCTGTGAACGGGAGAAGAAATAACAATGAGCAGTTCTTC
size: many
D: NA
J: TRBJ2-1
V: TRBV9

CDR3: CASSLQETNYGYTF
DNA: TGTGCCAGTAGCCTACAGGAAACTAACTATGGCTACACCTTC
size: NA
D: NA
J: TRBJ1-2
V: TRBV19

CDR3: CASSQVDRVNTEAFF
DNA: TGCGCCAGCAGCCAAGTTGACAGGGTGAACACTGAAGCTTTCTTT
size: few
D: TRBD1
J: TRBJ1-1
V: TRBV4-1

CDR3: CASRPTGWAGEKLFF
DNA: TGTGCCAGCAGACCGACAGGGTGGGCGGGCGAAAAACTGTTTTTT
size: many
D: TRBD1
J: TRBJ1-4
V: TRBV12-3/TRBV12-4

CDR3: CASSLIGRQGAVFF
DNA: TGTGCCAGCAGCTTAATAGGACGGCAGGGGGCTGTGTTCTTC
size: many
D: TRBD1
J: TRBJ2-1
V: TRBV7-3

CDR3: CSARVSGGRTQYF
DNA: TGCAGTGCTAGAGTTAGCGGGGGACGGACCCAGTACTTC
size: many
D: TRBD2
J: TRBJ2-5
V: TRBV20-1

CDR3: CSARVGWEISGANVLTF
DNA: TGCAGTGCTAGAGTGGGATGGGAAATCTCTGGGGCCAACGTCCTGACTTTC
size: few
D: NA
J: TRBJ2-6
V: TRBV20-1

CDR3: CASSLSRTGTSTDTQYF
DNA: TGTGCCAGCAGCTTGAGTCGGACAGGGACTAGCACAGATACGCAGTATTTT
size: many
D: TRBD1
J: TRBJ2-3
V: TRBV11-3

CDR3: CASSARTDQETQYF
DNA: TGTGCCAGCAGCGCGCGGACAGACCAAGAGACCCAGTACTTC
size: many
D: NA
J: TRBJ2-5
V: TRBV7-9

CDR3: CATEGIGQTKNQPQHF
DNA: TGTGCCACAGAAGGGATCGGACAGACGAAAAATCAGCCCCAGCATTTT
size: NA
D: NA
J: TRBJ1-5
V: TRBV6-2/TRBV6-3